Following are 21 T cell receptor beta chains from one sample sequenced in a study of T cells after yellow fever vaccination. MiXCR was run by TCRdb on the 5' RACE reads, yielding one entry per CDR3 protein. The sample yields just over 250,000 distinct CDR3 sequences, roughly 5.2% seen once. This sample comprised CD4+ T cells sorted from PBMCs, obtained on the day of the yellow fever booster vaccination. The source of these receptors is a man between 18 and 29 years old who received the YFV17D yellow fever vaccine.

On this clonotype: Its ends do not fully match the called genes, so a read error is possible. V gene TRBV7-7 combines with J gene TRBJ1-4; no clear D. Germline CDR1 reads SSHAT; CDR2 reads FNYEAQ (reference sequence). The CDR3 consists of 15 residues. CDR3 in amino acids: CASSLETPSLMKNCF. CDR3 DNA: TGTGCTAGCAGCTTAGAGACACCCAGCCTAATGAAAAACTGTTTT.

This clonotype was found many times. The V and J genes are TRBV12-3 or TRBV12-4 and TRBJ1-3; D not certain. This CDR3 is 12 amino acids long. V was cut by 3 bases and J by 6 bases, with 6 bases left in between. Written as DNA, the CDR3 is TGTGCCAGCAGTTTGGAACCAAACACCATATATTTT. Translated: CASSLEPNTIYF.

The chain couples TRBV4-3 to TRBJ2-1; either TRBD1 or TRBD2 may supply D (5 bases each). Trimming shortened V by 4 bases and J by 0 bases, and 13 bases separated the two germline ends. The CDR3 runs to 16 residues. In germline, CDR1 is LGHNA, CDR2 YSLEER. The CDR3 sequence is CASSRDPGSSYNEQFF. The CDR3 coding sequence is TGCGCCAGCAGCCGGGACCCGGGTAGCTCCTACAATGAGCAGTTCTTC.

In the case of this clonotype: One junction end disagrees with the germline gene, perhaps due to a read error. V and J are TRBV4-1 and TRBJ2-3, with D possibly matching TRBD1 (6 bases). There are 15 residues in the CDR3. Germline V gene sequence: CDR1 MGHRA, CDR2 YSYEKL. The CDR3 DNA reads as TGCGCCAGCAGCGAAAGGTGGGCAGGGGTTCGTGGGACCTTTTTT. Its translation is CASSERWAGVRGTFF.

The chain employs TRBV3-1 and TRBJ2-1; D remains ambiguous. Germline V CDR1 and CDR2: LGHDT, YNNKEL (reference sequence). This CDR3 has 14 amino acids. Between the trimmed V and J ends, which lost 0 bases and 6 bases, there was a span of 9 bases. CDR3 coding DNA: TGTGCCAGCAGCCAAGAGCGTAGTAGCAATGAGCAGTTCTTC. Protein sequence: CASSQERSSNEQFF.

As concerns this clonotype: Germline and junction disagree at one end, which may indicate a read error. The chain links TRBV12-3 or TRBV12-4 to TRBJ1-5, with 7 bases fitting TRBD1. CDR3 size: 14 residues. This CDR3 reads CASIWGTANQPKHF. CDR3 coding DNA: TGTGCCAGCATCTGGGGGACAGCTAATCAGCCCAAGCATTTT.

This clonotype was counted at least ten times. The chain carries TRBV11-2 and TRBJ2-1, with D possibly matching TRBD1 (6 bases). Between the trimmed V and J ends, which lost 4 bases and 2 bases, there was a span of 6 bases. Germline V gives CDR1 SGHAT, CDR2 FQNNGV. There are 13 residues in the CDR3. CDR3 residues: CASSSGAYNEQFF. Written as DNA, the CDR3 is TGTGCCAGCAGCTCAGGGGCCTACAATGAGCAGTTCTTC.

This clonotype was recorded a few times. V is TRBV7-3 and J is TRBJ2-3; D remains ambiguous. In germline, CDR1 is SGHTA, CDR2 FQGTGA. Trimming left V 4 bases short and J 0 bases short, with 11 bases between. The CDR3 loop spans 15 amino acids. The CDR3 sequence is CASSSQLGSTDTQYF. As DNA, the CDR3 is TGTGCCAGCAGCTCCCAGTTGGGAAGCACAGATACGCAGTATTTT.

This clonotype was detected ten times or more. The chain combines TRBV28 with TRBJ2-7, with D perhaps TRBD1 or TRBD2 (5 bases each). V was trimmed by 11 bases and J by 4 bases, leaving 12 bases between them. There are 11 residues in the CDR3. Germline lookup yields CDR1 MDHEN and CDR2 SYDVKM. This chain's CDR3 is CASRGGYEQYV. The DNA of the CDR3 is TGTGCCTCTAGGGGCGGGTACGAGCAGTACGTC.

V is TRBV20-1 and J is TRBJ2-7; 7 bases match TRBD2. The germline V gene has CDR1 DFQATT and CDR2 SNEGSKA (reference sequence). The CDR3 is 14 amino acids. V lost 0 bases to trimming and J lost 2 bases; unmatched junction nucleotides: 4. The DNA for the CDR3 is TGCAGTGCTAGAGATCCACTAGCGACCTACGAGCAGTACTTC. As protein: CSARDPLATYEQYF.

This CDR3 is CASSESGPVDVLTF. The DNA of the CDR3 is TGTGCCAGCAGTGAATCGGGACCCGTTGACGTCCTGACTTTC. The chain uses TRBV2 and TRBJ2-6; D possibly matches TRBD1 or TRBD2 (5 bases each). Trimming left V 2 bases short and J 11 bases short, with 13 bases between. The CDR3 length is 14 residues. Germline loops: CDR1 SNHLY, CDR2 FYNNEI.

This chain connects TRBV12-3 or TRBV12-4 to TRBJ1-2, with 7 bases lining up with TRBD1. This CDR3 comprises 15 residues. Germline trimming cut 6 bases from V and 4 bases from J; bases unmatched to any gene: 11. The chain's CDR3 is CASSPMTGFGYGYTF. DNA for the CDR3: TGTGCCAGCAGCCCCATGACAGGGTTTGGCTATGGCTACACCTTC.

This clonotype was counted ten times or more. The chain couples TRBV27 to TRBJ2-1, with TRBD2 matching 8 bases. Trimming cost V 7 bases and J 6 bases; bases outside gene matches: 2. CDR3 size: 12 residues. Germline CDR1 and CDR2: MNHEY and SMNVEV (reference sequence). CDR3 sequence: CASTTSGNEQFF. The CDR3 DNA sequence: TGTGCCAGCACAACTAGCGGCAATGAGCAGTTCTTC.

Only a few counts were recorded for this clonotype. The V call is TRBV4-1, the J call TRBJ2-5; perhaps TRBD2 as D (6 bases). CDR1 is MGHRA and CDR2 is YSYEKL in the germline V gene. This CDR3 region has 15 residues. V was pared by 1 base and J by 1 base, with 10 bases between. The chain's CDR3 is CASSQVGLSQETQYF. The CDR3 nucleotides are TGCGCCAGCAGCCAAGTGGGACTCTCCCAAGAGACCCAGTACTTC.

The CDR3 bases are TGTGCCAGCAGCCGAGGACAGGGAGTCTCACCCCTCCACTTT. The encoded protein is CASSRGQGVSPLHF. The chain recombines TRBV4-2 with TRBJ1-6; 8 nucleotides line up with TRBD1. In germline, CDR1 is LGHNA, CDR2 YNFKEQ. The CDR3 totals 14 residues. The ends lost 4 bases at V and 10 bases at J; junction bases unmatched: 6.

Ten or more counts support this clonotype. The V and J genes are TRBV5-1 and TRBJ2-1, with D maybe TRBD2 (5 bases). Germline loops: CDR1 SGHRS, CDR2 YFSETQ. The CDR3 covers 15 residues. With 1 base removed from V and 1 base from J, the gap between germline ends came to 9 bases. Here the CDR3 DNA reads TGCGCCAGCAGCTTGCTAGCTTTGTCCTACAATGAGCAGTTCTTC. Protein sequence: CASSLLALSYNEQFF.

The gene calls are TRBV20-1 and TRBJ2-7; TRBD1 matches at 7 bases. Germline lookup yields CDR1 DFQATT and CDR2 SNEGSKA (reference sequence). V trimming: 5 bases; J trimming: 1 base; junction bases outside the gene matches: 5. The CDR3 is 13 amino acids. CDR3 sequence: CSAADRRSYEQYF. CDR3 sequence (DNA): TGCAGTGCTGCGGACAGGAGATCCTACGAGCAGTACTTC.

This clonotype has a count of ten or more. The chain is built from TRBV6-2 or TRBV6-3 and TRBJ1-5; TRBD1 might be the D (6 bases). V was shortened by 3 bases and J by 8 bases, with 8 bases between the two germline ends. The CDR3 length is 12 residues. Germline lookup yields CDR1 MNHEY and CDR2 SVGEGT. The CDR3 loop is CASSYRGEPQHF. CDR3 coding DNA: TGTGCCAGCAGTTATAGGGGGGAGCCCCAGCATTTT.

In its sample, this clonotype was seen a few times. The chain links TRBV5-1 to TRBJ1-1, with no clear D. Germline V lookup: CDR1 SGHRS, CDR2 YFSETQ. This CDR3 contains 14 residues. The V gene lost 0 bases and the J gene lost 3 bases, with 9 bases spanning the gap. CDR3 sequence reads: CASSLGRGDTEAFF. CDR3 bases: TGCGCCAGCAGCTTGGGTCGAGGAGACACTGAAGCTTTCTTT. Complete variable domain (other parts from reference TRBV5-1 and TRBJ1-1): KAGVTQTPRYLIKTRGQQVTLSCSPISGHRSVSWYQQTPGQGLQFLFEYFSETQRNKGNFPGRFSGRQFSNSRSEMNVSTLELGDSALYLCASSLGRGDTEAFFGQGTRLTVV.

J is TRBJ1-1 and V is TRBV19, with no clear D. The CDR3 loop spans 13 amino acids. Trimming removed 3 bases at V and 1 base at J, with 6 bases between. The germline V gene encodes CDR1 LNHDA and CDR2 SQIVND (reference sequence). The DNA of the CDR3 is TGTGCCAGTAGTATCTTTCCGAACACTGAAGCTTTCTTT. This encodes CASSIFPNTEAFF.

The V gene is TRBV7-2, the J gene TRBJ1-1; D perhaps matches TRBD1 (6 bases). Germline lookup yields CDR1 SGHTA and CDR2 FQGNSA. The CDR3 extends over 13 amino acids. Trimming removed 1 base at V and 10 bases at J, with 13 bases between. DNA of the CDR3: TGTGCCAGCAGCTTAGTCGGGGGGCATGGAGCTTTCTTT. Encoded protein: CASSLVGGHGAFF.